This T cell receptor (beta chain) was captured by sequencing in a study of graft-versus-host responses after intestinal transplantation. Overall study: As for transplant type, recipients had multivisceral, liver-intestinal, or isolated intestinal grafts. Anti-thymocyte globulin induction, then tacrolimus and steroids for two to four years, went to all recipients.

Data came from immunoSEQ multiplex PCR; TCRdb stores just in-frame clones and leaves some out. The data show roughly 60,000 clones, 80% to 90% seen once. The CDR3 runs to 15 residues. V was clipped by 2 bases and J by 0 bases; unmatched bases: 4. Germline lookup yields CDR1 SQVTM and CDR2 ANQGSEA. This chain links TRBV29-1 with TRBJ1-3, with 7 bases lining up with TRBD1. The sequencing used PBMCs, collected 26 days after transplant. The receptor was derived from a human patient who received an intestinal transplant, so some T cells may come from the graft donor. The CDR3 DNA is TGCAGCGTTGAAACAGGGGAAAGCTCTGGAAACACCATATATTTT. Translated, it gives CSVETGESSGNTIYF.